This is a list of T cell receptor beta chains from one sample in a study of shared clonotypes between healthy human individuals. TCRdb's table, derived via immunoSEQ multiplex PCR, lists solely in-frame clones and lacks some. The sample gives some 95,000 clones, approximately 63% of which show up once; roughly 50% is in the top ten. Sequenced material: memory CD8+ T cells sorted from blood. Receptors were obtained from a young man in good health. Both conserved end residues are part of each CDR3. The D gene is left open where the match is weak. Expanded clones get a size class; other rows say once, few or many, or leave the size out.

d_call: .; clone_size: few; v_call: TRBV6-4; j_call: TRBJ2-6; cdr3_aa: CASSGTSGANVLTF; cdr3_nt: TGTGCCAGCAGTGGGACCTCTGGGGCCAACGTCCTGACTTTC
d_call: TRBD2; clone_size: .; v_call: TRBV5-6; j_call: TRBJ2-2; cdr3_aa: CASSPRLAGDTGELFF; cdr3_nt: TGTGCCAGCAGCCCGCGACTAGCGGGAGACACCGGGGAGCTGTTTTTT
d_call: .; clone_size: .; v_call: TRBV6-6; j_call: TRBJ2-6; cdr3_aa: CASGEANVLTF; cdr3_nt: TGTGCCAGCGGGGAGGCCAACGTCCTGACTTTC
d_call: .; clone_size: .; v_call: TRBV10-3; j_call: TRBJ2-6; cdr3_aa: CAISDKGLSGANVLTF; cdr3_nt: TGTGCCATCAGTGATAAGGGGCTGTCCGGGGCCAACGTCCTGACTTTC
d_call: .; clone_size: .; v_call: TRBV21-1; j_call: TRBJ2-7; cdr3_aa: CASSKVSSGRDEQYF; cdr3_nt: TGTGCCAGCAGCAAAGTTTCTAGCGGGAGGGACGAGCAGTACTTC
d_call: TRBD1; clone_size: .; v_call: TRBV28; j_call: TRBJ1-1; cdr3_aa: CASSWEPGQMNTEAFF; cdr3_nt: TGTGCCAGCAGTTGGGAACCGGGACAGATGAACACTGAAGCTTTCTTT
d_call: .; clone_size: .; v_call: TRBV5-4; j_call: TRBJ2-2; cdr3_aa: CASSSRVGNPGELFF; cdr3_nt: TGTGCCAGCAGCTCCCGGGTGGGGAATCCCGGGGAGCTGTTTTTT
d_call: TRBD1; clone_size: .; v_call: TRBV11-2; j_call: TRBJ2-7; cdr3_aa: CASSLGTGGFYEQYF; cdr3_nt: TGTGCCAGCAGCTTGGGGACAGGGGGTTTCTACGAGCAGTACTTC
d_call: TRBD1; clone_size: .; v_call: TRBV5-1; j_call: TRBJ2-1; cdr3_aa: CASSSQPGQGINNEQFF; cdr3_nt: TGCGCCAGCAGCTCACAACCGGGACAGGGGATAAACAATGAGCAGTTCTTC
d_call: .; clone_size: .; v_call: TRBV7-9; j_call: TRBJ1-1; cdr3_aa: CASSLVTEAFF; cdr3_nt: TGTGCCAGCAGCTTAGTAACTGAAGCTTTCTTT
d_call: .; clone_size: few; v_call: TRBV6-4; j_call: TRBJ2-1; cdr3_aa: CASSPRAGSYNEQFF; cdr3_nt: TGTGCCAGCAGTCCTAGAGCAGGCTCCTACAATGAGCAGTTCTTC